These T cell receptor beta chains were read from a single sample in a study of T cells after yellow fever vaccination. Each CDR3 protein gets one entry after TCRdb re-called the 5' RACE reads with MiXCR. The sample has roughly 50,000 distinct CDR3 sequences; roughly 7.3% are singletons. The sequencing used CD8+ T cells sorted from PBMCs, collected about 2 weeks after the first yellow fever vaccination. Source of these receptors: a man between 18 and 29 years old who received the YFV17D yellow fever vaccine. Both conserved end residues are part of each CDR3. D genes are given only for firm matches. Clone size appears in some rows only: once, few, many, or a class for an expanded clone.

V,size,D,J,DNA,CDR3
TRBV7-8,many,TRBD2,TRBJ2-5,TGTGCCAGCAGCCAAACTAGCGGGGGGTCTCAAGAGACCCAGTACTTC,CASSQTSGGSQETQYF
TRBV4-1,many,.,TRBJ2-1,TGCGCCAGCAGCTCTCGAGAGGGGGGCAGCTCCTACAATGAGCAGTTCTTC,CASSSREGGSSYNEQFF
TRBV6-5,many,TRBD2,TRBJ2-3,TGTGCCAGCAGTTACTCCCTAGCGGGGGGGCCCGAAGATACGCAGTATTTT,CASSYSLAGGPEDTQYF
TRBV28,many,.,TRBJ2-2,TGTGCCAGCAGCAATGACCCGGGGGAGCTGTTTTTT,CASSNDPGELFF
TRBV29-1,many,.,TRBJ2-5,TGCAGCGTGCTGACCCGGGGTGAGGAGACCCAGTACTTC,CSVLTRGEETQYF
TRBV10-2,many,TRBD1,TRBJ2-7,TGCGCCAGCAGTGTCGCCGGGACAGGCCCCTACGAGCAGTACTTC,CASSVAGTGPYEQYF
TRBV9,many,TRBD1,TRBJ2-1,TGTGCCAGCAGCGCGGACAGGGGGCAACACAATGAGCAGTTCTTC,CASSADRGQHNEQFF
TRBV7-2,many,.,TRBJ2-7,TGTGCCAGCAGCTCCCGGCCCGGGCCTAACTCCTACGAGCAGTACTTC,CASSSRPGPNSYEQYF
TRBV20-1,many,.,TRBJ2-7,TGCAGTGCTAGACCCGGGACGTCACAATTATACTACGAGCAGTACTTC,CSARPGTSQLYYEQYF
TRBV27,few,.,TRBJ1-2,TGTGCCAGCAGTTTATCGAGGGGATGGGGCGTATGCTACACCTTC,CASSLSRGWGVCYTF
TRBV6-1,many,.,TRBJ1-5,TGTGCCAGCACCCTCTCCGGCGGTTCGGGTCAGCCCCAGCATTTT,CASTLSGGSGQPQHF
TRBV5-8,many,TRBD2,TRBJ2-1,TGTGCCAGCAGCCAGCGGGGGTTCAATGAGCAGTTCTTC,CASSQRGFNEQFF
TRBV7-2,.,.,TRBJ2-7,TGTGCCAGCAGCCACGAACAATTCTACGAGCAGTACTTC,CASSHEQFYEQYF
TRBV6-2/TRBV6-3,many,.,TRBJ2-2,TGTGCCAGCAGTTTAAGGCAGATCACCGGGGAGCTGTTTTTT,CASSLRQITGELFF
TRBV5-6,many,TRBD2,TRBJ2-5,TGTGCCAGCAGCCCGGGTGCGGGGGGCCACCTCCAAGAGACCCAGTACTTC,CASSPGAGGHLQETQYF
TRBV5-1,many,.,TRBJ2-1,TGCGCCAGCAGTGGTGGGGTAGGCGATGAGCAGTTCTTC,CASSGGVGDEQFF
TRBV4-2,many,.,TRBJ2-1,TGTGCCAGCAGCCAAGTAAGGGACATAACCCACAATGAGCAGTTCTTC,CASSQVRDITHNEQFF
TRBV6-5,many,.,TRBJ1-1,TGTGCCAGCAGTTACTCCTTCGTCAGCTCGAACACTGAAGCTTTCTTT,CASSYSFVSSNTEAFF
TRBV5-6,many,.,TRBJ2-1,TGTGCCAGCACCCAATTCGCAGGCTCCTACAATGAGCAGTTCTTC,CASTQFAGSYNEQFF
TRBV7-9,many,.,TRBJ2-7,TGTGCCAGCAGCCCCCCCTATGAGGTAGGGACGTACGAGCAGTACTTC,CASSPPYEVGTYEQYF
TRBV4-3,many,.,TRBJ1-1,TGCGCCAGCAGCCTCGTCGGGGCTAGGACTGAAGCTTTCTTT,CASSLVGARTEAFF
TRBV4-2,few,.,TRBJ2-3,TGTGCCAGCAGCCCGTCTCCAGGGTTCGAGAAAGATACGCAGTATTTT,CASSPSPGFEKDTQYF
TRBV12-3/TRBV12-4,few,.,TRBJ2-2,TGTGCCAGCAGTTTAGCGCGCGTCACCCTCGCCGGGGAGCTGTTTTTT,CASSLARVTLAGELFF
TRBV11-2,many,.,TRBJ2-5,TGTGCCAGCAGCTTAGATTACGACTTCCAAGAGACCCAGTACTTC,CASSLDYDFQETQYF
TRBV5-1,many,TRBD1,TRBJ2-1,TGCGCCAGCAGCCCAGGGACAGGGGGAATGAATGAGCAGTTCTTC,CASSPGTGGMNEQFF
TRBV9,many,TRBD2,TRBJ2-7,TGTGCCAGCAGCGAGGCCGCTAGCGGGGGGGCCTACGAGCAGTACTTC,CASSEAASGGAYEQYF
TRBV6-2/TRBV6-3,many,TRBD1,TRBJ2-3,TGTGCCAGCAGTTTGGGACAGGCCACAGATACGCAGTATTTT,CASSLGQATDTQYF
TRBV14,.,.,TRBJ2-1,TGTGCCAGCAGCCAAATCCGATCTGAGCAGTTCTTC,CASSQIRSEQFF
TRBV27,many,TRBD1,TRBJ2-7,TGTGCCAGCAGTTCCCGGACAGGGATGAACTACGAGCAGTACTTC,CASSSRTGMNYEQYF
TRBV12-3/TRBV12-4,.,TRBD2,TRBJ2-7,TGTGCCAGCAGTTTGCGCGGGGGTCCCCTAGAGCAGTACTTC,CASSLRGGPLEQYF
TRBV27,many,TRBD2,TRBJ2-5,TGTGCCAGCAGTTCTGCTAGCGGGGATGAGACCCAGTACTTC,CASSSASGDETQYF
TRBV29-1,many,.,TRBJ1-1,TGCAGCGTTGCTCCAGGGTTGCGGGAAGCTTTCTTT,CSVAPGLREAFF
TRBV7-6,many,TRBD1,TRBJ2-5,TGTGCCAGCAGCTCTGGGACAGGGGGCTGGGAGACCCAGTACTTC,CASSSGTGGWETQYF
TRBV4-3,few,TRBD2,TRBJ2-2,TGCGCCAGCAGCCAAGATAAGAAGCGGGGGCTAGACACCGGGGAGCTGTTTTTT,CASSQDKKRGLDTGELFF
TRBV5-1,many,.,TRBJ1-1,TGCGCCAGCAGCTTACGTCAGGGGAAGAACACTGAAGCTTTCTTT,CASSLRQGKNTEAFF
TRBV29-1,many,TRBD2,TRBJ2-1,TGCAGCGTCGGACTAGCGGGGGGGCCGAATGAGCAGTTCTTC,CSVGLAGGPNEQFF
TRBV12-3/TRBV12-4,many,.,TRBJ2-2,TGTGCCAGCAGTTTAGGGCTATACACCGGGGAGCTGTTTTTT,CASSLGLYTGELFF
TRBV19,.,.,TRBJ1-4,TGTGCCAGTAGTATCTCGGTGGGGGAAAAACTGTTTTTT,CASSISVGEKLFF
TRBV20-1,.,.,TRBJ1-5,TGCAGTGCCCATCCCCTACCTGACCGGGTGAATCAGCCCCAGCATTTT,CSAHPLPDRVNQPQHF
TRBV13,many,.,TRBJ2-2,TGTGCCAGCAGCCAGGGGCCCGGGGAGCTGTTTTTT,CASSQGPGELFF
TRBV5-4,.,TRBD1,TRBJ2-2,TGTGCCTGCAGCTCACGCGACAGGGGCGGGACCGGGGAGCTGTTTTTT,CACSSRDRGGTGELFF
TRBV20-1,.,.,TRBJ1-1,TGCAGTGGAGGGGCGTACACTGAAGCTTTCTTT,CSGGAYTEAFF
TRBV20-1,.,TRBD1,TRBJ2-1,TGCAGTGCTACCGTGGACAGGGCAACATACAATGAGCAGTTCTTC,CSATVDRATYNEQFF
TRBV30,many,.,TRBJ2-2,TGTGCCTGGAGTGCGGCTCCGGAGTCCGGGGAGCTGTTTTTT,CAWSAAPESGELFF
TRBV20-1,many,TRBD2,TRBJ2-5,TGCAGTGCTAGAGGGGAGGGGACTAGCGGGGGGCCGGGAGAGACCCAGTACTTC,CSARGEGTSGGPGETQYF
TRBV20-1,.,TRBD1,TRBJ2-1,TGCAGTGCTACCAAAGGACAGGCCGCCTACAATGAGCAGTTCTTC,CSATKGQAAYNEQFF